This T cell receptor (beta chain) was recorded in a study of T-cell reconstitution after alpha-beta-depleted transplantation in children. For TCRbeta, the library was prepared with unique molecular identifiers. MiXCR was run by TCRdb on the PCR reads, yielding one entry per CDR3 protein. The sample contains about 240,000 distinct CDR3 sequences, roughly 23% of which appear only once. At least ten counts were recorded for this clonotype. What it binds is unknown. Findings and caveats of the study: It was surviving recipient T cells and thymic progenitors that gave some patients high TCRbeta diversity at day 60.

V lost 1 base to trimming and J lost 0 bases; unmatched junction nucleotides: 18. CDR1 and CDR2 (germline): LNHNV, YYDKDF (reference sequence). The CDR3 is made up of 21 amino acids. The chain couples TRBV15 to TRBJ2-3, with 8 bases identical to TRBD2. The receptor's source is a girl aged 2 to 9 with Fanconi anemia, due to receive a stem cell transplant. This material consisted of PBMCs, taken before TCRalphabeta/CD19-depleted stem cell transplant. Written as DNA, the CDR3 is TGTGCCACCAGCAGAGTCATAGCGGGGCAACATTACCCTTCTAGCACAGATACGCAGTATTTT. This encodes CATSRVIAGQHYPSSTDTQYF.